The clone carrying this TCR beta chain was counted between two and nine times. The data derive from a study of blood T cells in healthy people across ages. A second PCR, run for roughly 7 to 12 cycles, used a sample-barcoded 5' primer plus a J-beta primer mix. TCRdb used MiXCR to reprocess the 5' RACE reads, holding one entry per CDR3 protein. The sample carries around 900,000 distinct CDR3 sequences, roughly half recorded once. V dropped 2 bases and J dropped 5 bases, with 16 bases sitting between them. CDR3 length equals 15 residues. CDR1 is SEHNR, CDR2 FQNEAQ, per germline (reference sequence). Sequenced: blood. The receptor was derived from a woman aged 60 to 75 in good health. J is TRBJ2-7 and V is TRBV7-9; a weak D match, TRBD1 (6 bases). This CDR3 is CASSLTGPPGDEQYF. In DNA, the CDR3 is TGTGCCAGCAGCTTAACGGGTCCGCCAGGGGACGAGCAGTACTTC.